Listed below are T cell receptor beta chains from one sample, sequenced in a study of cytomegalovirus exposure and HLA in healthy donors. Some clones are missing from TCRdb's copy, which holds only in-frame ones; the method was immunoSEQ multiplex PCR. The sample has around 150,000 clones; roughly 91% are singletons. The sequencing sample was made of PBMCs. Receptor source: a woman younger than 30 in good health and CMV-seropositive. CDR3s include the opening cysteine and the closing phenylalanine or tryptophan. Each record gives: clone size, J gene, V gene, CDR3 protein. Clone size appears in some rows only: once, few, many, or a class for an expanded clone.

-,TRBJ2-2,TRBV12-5,CASVPRGLGTGELFF
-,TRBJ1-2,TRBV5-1,CASSLADRGNYGYTF
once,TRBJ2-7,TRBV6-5,CASSYVGGFGEQYF
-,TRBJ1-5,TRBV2,CASKVRGGVNQPQHF
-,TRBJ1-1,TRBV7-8,CASSLGALNTEAFF
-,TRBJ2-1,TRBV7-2,CASSSDGQGWNEQFF
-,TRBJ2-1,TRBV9,CASSLGGDSYNEQFF
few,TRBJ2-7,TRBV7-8,CASSSHGGGTTYEQYF
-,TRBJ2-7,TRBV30,CAWSVGDSYYEQYF
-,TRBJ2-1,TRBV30,CAWSIGLAGGYNEQFF
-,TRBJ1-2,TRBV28,CASSPPGIPGYTF
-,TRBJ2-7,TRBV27,CASWWAYGGQTYEQYF
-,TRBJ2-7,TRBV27,CASSAGTGGYEQYF
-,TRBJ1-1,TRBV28,CASSLQDTEAFF
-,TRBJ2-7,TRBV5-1,CASSLRRASGRSDEQYF
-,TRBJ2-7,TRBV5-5,CASSLSLAGTREQYF
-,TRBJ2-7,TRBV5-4,CASSHFDRSSYEQYF
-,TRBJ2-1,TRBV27,CASSLAGGGRDEQFF
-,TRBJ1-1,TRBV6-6,CASSYSTGMATEAFF
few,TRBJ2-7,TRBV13,CASSPGQEDEQYF
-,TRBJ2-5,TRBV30,CAWSPDTGGAWETQYF
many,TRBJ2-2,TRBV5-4,CASSGADGTGELFF
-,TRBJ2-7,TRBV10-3,CAISEGDGEQYF
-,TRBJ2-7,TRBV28,CASRGTGGLYEQYF